This T cell receptor beta chain is drawn from a study of graft-versus-host responses after intestinal transplantation. The length of the CDR3 is 12 residues. The V gene lost 7 bases and the J gene lost 0 bases, with 7 bases spanning the gap. The germline gives CDR1 SEHNR, CDR2 FQNEAQ (reference sequence). This clone counts as medium-sized. Investigators plated roughly 200,000 CFSE-labeled responder cells together with roughly 200,000 irradiated stimulator cells labeled with violet dye. Measured with immunoSEQ multiplex PCR; TCRdb has only the in-frame clones, and not every one. The table includes about 10,000 clones, under 35% detected once.

The input for sequencing was alloreactive CD8+ T cells from a mixed lymphocyte reaction culture, taken before intestinal transplant. Subset described: CFSE-low proliferating T cells sorted from roughly 6-day pre-transplant mixed lymphocyte reaction (GvH or HvG direction). V is TRBV7-9 and J is TRBJ2-7; tentative D call: TRBD2 (6 bases). The origin of this receptor is a human patient who received an intestinal transplant. CDR3 loop: CASTGVSYEQYF. DNA for the CDR3: TGTGCCAGCACGGGGGTCTCCTACGAGCAGTACTTC.